The T cell receptor beta chain under discussion was sequenced for a study of T cells after yellow fever vaccination. This clonotype was detected only a few times. The ends were cut back, 7 bases at V and 2 bases at J, with 12 bases in the middle. Germline CDR1 reads MNHEY; CDR2 reads SVGEGT. This CDR3 has 14 amino acids. Generation of TCR cDNA used 5'RACE template switching (which added a universal primer site and UMIs). One entry per CDR3 protein results from TCRdb running MiXCR on the 5' RACE reads. Here the sample spans hundreds of thousands of distinct CDR3 sequences, about 12% being singletons. Sample: PBMCs, taken on the day of the yellow fever booster vaccination. The J gene is TRBJ2-4, the V gene TRBV6-2 or TRBV6-3, with D possibly TRBD2 on 5 matching bases. The TCR sequence derives from a man aged 25 to 45 who received the YFV17D yellow fever vaccine. The CDR3 loop reads CASTTPGTKNIQYF. CDR3 nucleotides: TGTGCCAGCACTACCCCGGGGACCAAAAACATTCAGTACTTC.